The present entry profiles one T cell receptor beta chain with its context. The antigen is not known. The CDR3 has 15 residues. After removal of 7 bases from V and 9 bases from J, the junction contained 16 bases not matched to a gene. Per the germline V gene, CDR1 is SQVTM and CDR2 is ANQGSEA. The source of the sample is a study of CD8+ T cells in alopecia areata. Findings and limits, study-wide: For lesional scalp, especially alopecia totalis/universalis, clonality was higher than in normal scalp. Besides other cells, scalp samples also yield sequences of resident alphabeta T cells from normal skin. Compared with mice, patients displayed less clear TCR sharing, possibly for HLA-related reasons.

Sorted out of PBMCs were CD4+ T cells and CD8+ T cells. Following extraction, RNA underwent reverse transcription to cDNA, which served as the sequencing template. The repertoire was sequenced with immunoSEQ multiplex PCR; TCRdb's copy has only in-frame clones and lacks some. Of some 160,000 clones listed, roughly 58% are singletons. This TCR was recovered from a human donor in good health. J is TRBJ2-1 and V is TRBV29-1; 9 bases are shared with TRBD1. The specimen was CD8+ T cells sorted from blood. CDR3 protein: CSAGIRGTGYSEQFF. The CDR3 DNA is TGCAGCGCCGGTATACGCGGGACAGGGTATAGTGAGCAGTTCTTC.